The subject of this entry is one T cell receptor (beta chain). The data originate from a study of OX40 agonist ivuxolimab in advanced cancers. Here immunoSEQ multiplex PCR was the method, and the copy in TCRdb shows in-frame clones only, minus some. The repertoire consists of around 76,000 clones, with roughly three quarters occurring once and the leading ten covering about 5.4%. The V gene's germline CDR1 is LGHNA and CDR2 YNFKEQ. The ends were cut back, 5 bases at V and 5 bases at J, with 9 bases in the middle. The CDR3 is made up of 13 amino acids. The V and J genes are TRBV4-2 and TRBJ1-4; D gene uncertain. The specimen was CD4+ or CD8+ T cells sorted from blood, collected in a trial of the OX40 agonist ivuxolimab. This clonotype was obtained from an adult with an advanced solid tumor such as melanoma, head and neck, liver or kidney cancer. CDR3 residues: CASSLAGNEKLFF. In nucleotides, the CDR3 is TGTGCCAGCAGCTTGGCGGGGAATGAAAAACTGTTTTTT.